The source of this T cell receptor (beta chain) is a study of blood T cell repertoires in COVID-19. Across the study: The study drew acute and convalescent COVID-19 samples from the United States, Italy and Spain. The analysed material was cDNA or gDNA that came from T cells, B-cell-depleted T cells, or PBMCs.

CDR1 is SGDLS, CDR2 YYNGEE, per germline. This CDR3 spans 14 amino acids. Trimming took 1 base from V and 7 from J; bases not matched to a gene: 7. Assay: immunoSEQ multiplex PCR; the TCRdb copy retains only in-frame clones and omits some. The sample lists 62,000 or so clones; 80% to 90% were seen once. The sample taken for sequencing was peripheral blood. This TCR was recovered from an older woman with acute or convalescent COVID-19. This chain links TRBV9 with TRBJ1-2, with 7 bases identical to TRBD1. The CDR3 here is CASSVSEGAFGYTF. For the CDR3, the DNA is TGTGCCAGCAGCGTATCAGAGGGGGCATTTGGCTACACCTTC.